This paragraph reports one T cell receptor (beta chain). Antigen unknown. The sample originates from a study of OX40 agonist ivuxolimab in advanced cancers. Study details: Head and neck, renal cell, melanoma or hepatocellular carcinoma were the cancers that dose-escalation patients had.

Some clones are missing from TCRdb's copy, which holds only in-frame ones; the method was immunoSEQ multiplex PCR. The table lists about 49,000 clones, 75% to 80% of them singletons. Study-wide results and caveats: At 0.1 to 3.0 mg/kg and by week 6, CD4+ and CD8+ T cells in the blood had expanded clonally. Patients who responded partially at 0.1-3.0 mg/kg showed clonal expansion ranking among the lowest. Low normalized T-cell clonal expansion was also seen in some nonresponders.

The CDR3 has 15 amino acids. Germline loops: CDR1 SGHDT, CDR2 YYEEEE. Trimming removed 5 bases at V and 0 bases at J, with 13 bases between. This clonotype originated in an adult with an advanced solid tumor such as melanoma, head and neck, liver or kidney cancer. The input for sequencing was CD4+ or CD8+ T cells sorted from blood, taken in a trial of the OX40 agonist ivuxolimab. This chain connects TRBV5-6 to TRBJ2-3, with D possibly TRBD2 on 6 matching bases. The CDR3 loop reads CASSASGPSTDTQYF. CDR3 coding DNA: TGTGCCAGCAGTGCGAGCGGGCCTAGCACAGATACGCAGTATTTT.